The TCR beta chain under discussion was sequenced for a study of CD8 T cells in Susac syndrome. Unmatched junction bases numbered 5, after V lost 5 bases and J lost 2 bases. The CDR3 extends over 15 amino acids. The germline V gene encodes CDR1 MDHEN and CDR2 SYDVKM. Sequencing of TCR beta was undertaken in CD8+ and CD4+ T cells derived from blood. The multiple sclerosis controls were treatment-naive patients with relapsing-remitting disease that was stable or active. The CD8+ and CD4+ T cells were isolated magnetically using a negative isolation approach, whereas the TEMRA cells were enriched by FACS. RNA, at about 0.45 to 1 ug, was reverse transcribed with random hexamers. TCR beta CDR3 was amplified by immunoSEQ multiplex PCR. This amplification extended across 54 Vbeta and 13 Jbeta segments. MiXCR, run by TCRdb on the immunoSEQ multiplex PCR reads, gives a single entry per CDR3 protein. The sample has 250,000 to 300,000 distinct CDR3 sequences, 70% to 90% seen once.

This clonotype was counted a few times. This TCR was recovered from a human donor with multiple sclerosis. The chain carries TRBV28 and TRBJ1-5, with 8 nucleotides matching TRBD1. Sequenced input: CD8+ T cells from PBMCs. The CDR3 DNA sequence: TGTGCCAGCAGTAAATACAGGGGGGGCAATCAGCCCCAGCATTTT. This translates into CASSKYRGGNQPQHF. The variable domain in full, completed from reference TRBV28 and TRBJ1-5, reads DVKVTQSSRYLVKRTGEKVFLECVQDMDHENMFWYRQDPGLGLRLIYFSYDVKMKEKGDIPEGYSVSREKKERFSLILESASTNQTSMYLCASSKYRGGNQPQHFGDGTRLSIL.